A single sample is the source of the 12 T cell receptor beta chains below, sequenced in a study of blood T cell repertoires in COVID-19. Assay: immunoSEQ multiplex PCR; the TCRdb copy retains only in-frame clones and omits some. The table lists approximately 170,000 clones, around 80% of them singletons, with less than 4% in the top ten. Sequenced sample: PBMCs or T cells enriched from blood (not recorded which). These receptors were taken from a woman aged 50 to 65 in a cohort exposed to, infected with or recovered from COVID-19 (not recorded which).

The CDR3 nucleotides read TGTGCCTGGAGTGGTGTAGTTGGTAAAACTTTACCCCTCCACTTT. Amino acids: CAWSGVVGKTLPLHF. The gene calls are TRBV30 and TRBJ1-6; D is ambiguous. The germline V gene encodes CDR1 GTSNPN and CDR2 SVGIG (reference sequence). The germline V and J ends were trimmed by 1 base and 12 bases, with 19 bases remaining between them. This CDR3 is 15 amino acids long.

This clone has more than one count but fewer than ten. The CDR3 region has the DNA TGTGCCAGCTCACCGGACAGGGGAAATTCACCCCTCCACTTT. The encoded protein is CASSPDRGNSPLHF. The chain has TRBV18 and TRBJ1-6; 9 bases match TRBD1. This CDR3 region has 14 residues. CDR1 is KGHSH, CDR2 LQKENI, per germline. V dropped 3 bases and J dropped 7; count of bases not matched to a gene: 1.

DNA for the CDR3: TGTGCCAGCAGTTACTCGGGGCGGGGGGCCCCTGGCACAGATACGCAGTATTTT. It specifies CASSYSGRGAPGTDTQYF. This chain uses TRBV6-2 or TRBV6-3 with TRBJ2-3; 8 bases fit TRBD2. The germline CDR1 and CDR2 sequences are MNHEY and SVGEGT. V was clipped by 0 bases and J by 1 base; unmatched bases: 9. The length of the CDR3 is 18 residues.

The V call is TRBV27, the J call TRBJ2-7; 8 bases align to TRBD1. There are 13 residues in the CDR3. In germline, CDR1 is MNHEY, CDR2 SMNVEV (reference sequence). V was clipped by 5 bases and J by 3 bases; unmatched bases: 3. CDR3 loop: CASSPDRVYEQYF. In DNA form, the CDR3 reads TGTGCCAGCAGTCCGGACAGGGTCTACGAGCAGTACTTC.

This clone was detected a few times. This sequence joins TRBV7-9 and TRBJ2-5, with a possible D match to TRBD1 (6 bases). This CDR3 comprises 16 residues. CDR1 is SEHNR and CDR2 is FQNEAQ in the germline V gene (reference sequence). Trimming cost V 2 bases and J 4 bases, with 17 bases left between them. CDR3 DNA sequence: TGTGCCAGCAGCTTATCACCACCGACAGGCCGAGAGACCCAGTACTTC. Its protein product is CASSLSPPTGRETQYF.

The rearrangement links TRBV24-1 to TRBJ2-2, with no clear D. CDR3 length: 15 residues. Per germline, CDR1 KGHDR and CDR2 SFDVKD. V gave up 3 bases and J gave up 3 bases, with 10 bases separating them. The CDR3 DNA is TGTGCCACCAGTGATCCAACTCGATACACCGGGGAGCTGTTTTTT. Translation: CATSDPTRYTGELFF.

The V call is TRBV7-3, the J call TRBJ2-7; 9 nucleotides agree with TRBD1. The ends lost 2 bases at V and 4 bases at J; junction bases unmatched: 6. Germline CDR1 SGHTA, CDR2 FQGTGA. This CDR3 spans 15 amino acids. This CDR3 reads CASSLQSGTGYEQYF. CDR3 sequence (DNA): TGTGCCAGCAGCTTACAGTCTGGGACAGGGTACGAGCAGTACTTC.

The J gene is TRBJ2-1, the V gene TRBV19, with 8 bases lining up with TRBD2. This CDR3 region has 15 residues. Losses at the gene ends were 7 bases for V and 3 bases for J; bases not matched to a gene: 8. Germline V gives CDR1 LNHDA, CDR2 SQIVND (reference sequence). The CDR3 nucleotides read TGTGCCAGTAACCCGGGACTAGGGGTCTACAATGAGCAGTTCTTC. The encoded protein is CASNPGLGVYNEQFF.

This rearrangement joins TRBV3-1 (or the pseudogene TRBV3-2) to TRBJ2-5; TRBD2 agrees at 8 bases. Germline loops: CDR1 LGHDT, CDR2 YNNKEL (reference sequence). The J segment lost 5 bases and the V segment lost 3 bases, leaving 8 bases of the junction unmatched. The CDR3 extends over 15 amino acids. Here the CDR3 reads CASSHPRGGGETQYF. The CDR3 region has the DNA TGTGCCAGCAGCCATCCCCGGGGGGGCGGTGAGACCCAGTACTTC.

The rearrangement uses TRBV18 and TRBJ1-3, with 7 bases fitting TRBD1. Germline assignment: CDR1 KGHSH and CDR2 LQKENI. This CDR3 has 15 amino acids. J was trimmed by 4 bases and V by 2 bases; bases with no gene match: 5. The CDR3 spells CASSPGDSGGNTIYF. The CDR3 DNA follows: TGTGCCAGCTCACCAGGGGACAGCGGAGGAAACACCATATATTTT.

The chain is built from TRBV11-2 and TRBJ2-7, with D maybe TRBD2 (8 bases). This CDR3 is 19 amino acids long. Trimming removed 5 bases from V and 0 bases from J, with 26 bases in between. The germline CDR1 and CDR2 sequences are SGHAT and FQNNGV. In DNA form, the CDR3 reads TGTGCCAGCAGCACCCCCGGGAAGGCAGGGGGGACTAGCTCCTACGAGCAGTACTTC. Encoded protein: CASSTPGKAGGTSSYEQYF. Using reference TRBV11-2 and TRBJ2-7 for the parts outside the CDR3, the full variable domain is EAGVAQSPRYKIIEKRQSVAFWCNPISGHATLYWYQQILGQGPKLLIQFQNNGVVDDSQLPKDRFSAERLKGVDSTLKIQPAKLEDSAVYLCASSTPGKAGGTSSYEQYFGPGTRLTVT.

V and J are TRBV19 and TRBJ1-5; TRBD1 agrees at 11 bases. V lost 7 bases and J lost 10; bases outside the gene matches: 9. In germline, CDR1 is LNHDA, CDR2 SQIVND (reference sequence). The CDR3 extends over 14 amino acids. In nucleotides, the CDR3 is TGTGCCAGTAAAAGAGGGACAGGGGGTGGTCCCCAGCATTTT. This sequence encodes CASKRGTGGGPQHF.